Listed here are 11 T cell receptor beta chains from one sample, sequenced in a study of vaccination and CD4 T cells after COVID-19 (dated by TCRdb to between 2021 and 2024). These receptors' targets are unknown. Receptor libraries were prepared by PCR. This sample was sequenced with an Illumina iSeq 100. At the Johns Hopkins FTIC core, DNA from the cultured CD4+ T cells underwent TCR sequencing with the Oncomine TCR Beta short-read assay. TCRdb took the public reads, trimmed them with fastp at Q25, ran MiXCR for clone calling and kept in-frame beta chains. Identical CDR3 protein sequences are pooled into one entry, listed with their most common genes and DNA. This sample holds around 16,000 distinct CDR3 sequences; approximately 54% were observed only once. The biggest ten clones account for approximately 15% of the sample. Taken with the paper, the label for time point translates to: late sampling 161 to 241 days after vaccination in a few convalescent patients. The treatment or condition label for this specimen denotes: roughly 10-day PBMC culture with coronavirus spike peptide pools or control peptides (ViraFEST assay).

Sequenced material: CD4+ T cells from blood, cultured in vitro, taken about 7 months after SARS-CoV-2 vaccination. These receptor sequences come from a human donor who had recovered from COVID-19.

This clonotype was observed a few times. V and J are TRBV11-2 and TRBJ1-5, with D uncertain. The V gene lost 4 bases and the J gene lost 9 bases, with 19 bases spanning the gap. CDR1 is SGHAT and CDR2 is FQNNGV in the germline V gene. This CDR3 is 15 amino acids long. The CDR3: CASSSGGPAEGPQHF. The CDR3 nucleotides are TGTGCCAGCAGCTCCGGTGGGCCAGCCGAAGGGCCCCAGCATTTT.

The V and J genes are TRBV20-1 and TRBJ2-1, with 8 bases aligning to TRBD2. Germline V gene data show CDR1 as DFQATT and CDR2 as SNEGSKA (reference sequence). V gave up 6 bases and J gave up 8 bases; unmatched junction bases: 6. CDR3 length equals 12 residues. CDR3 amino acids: CSAQREFDEQFF. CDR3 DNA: TGCAGTGCACAGCGGGAGTTCGATGAGCAGTTCTTC.

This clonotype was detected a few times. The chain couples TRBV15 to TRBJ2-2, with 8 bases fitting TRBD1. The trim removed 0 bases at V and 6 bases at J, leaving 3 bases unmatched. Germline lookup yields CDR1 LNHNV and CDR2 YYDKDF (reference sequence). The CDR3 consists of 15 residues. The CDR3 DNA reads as TGTGCCACCAGCAGAGAACAGGGGGATGCCGGGGAGCTGTTTTTT. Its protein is CATSREQGDAGELFF.

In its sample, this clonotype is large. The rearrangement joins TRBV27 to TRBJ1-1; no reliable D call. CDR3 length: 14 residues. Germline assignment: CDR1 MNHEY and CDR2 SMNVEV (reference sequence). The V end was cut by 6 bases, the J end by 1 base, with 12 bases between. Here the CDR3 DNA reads TGTGCCAGCAGGTCAAGGAGATCGAACACTGAAGCTTTCTTT. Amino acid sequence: CASRSRRSNTEAFF.

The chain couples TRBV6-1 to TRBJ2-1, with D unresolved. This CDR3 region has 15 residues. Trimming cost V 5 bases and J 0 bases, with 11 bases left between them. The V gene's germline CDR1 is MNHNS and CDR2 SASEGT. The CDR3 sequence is CASSHTVSSYNEQFF. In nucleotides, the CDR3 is TGTGCCAGCAGTCACACTGTTAGCTCCTACAATGAGCAGTTCTTC.

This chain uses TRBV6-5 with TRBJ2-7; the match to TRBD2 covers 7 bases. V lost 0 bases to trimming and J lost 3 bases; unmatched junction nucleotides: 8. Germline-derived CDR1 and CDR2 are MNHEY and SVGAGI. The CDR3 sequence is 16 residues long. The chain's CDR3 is CASSYSPASGYYEQYF. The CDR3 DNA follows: TGTGCCAGCAGTTACTCGCCGGCTAGCGGTTACTACGAGCAGTACTTC.

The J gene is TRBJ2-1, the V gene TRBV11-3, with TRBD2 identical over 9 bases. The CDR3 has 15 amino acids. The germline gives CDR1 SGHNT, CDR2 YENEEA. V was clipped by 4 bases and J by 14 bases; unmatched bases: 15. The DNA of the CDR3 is TGTGCCAGCAGCTCCCGGGCGGGACTAGCTAAGGGGGAGTTCTTC. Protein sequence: CASSSRAGLAKGEFF.

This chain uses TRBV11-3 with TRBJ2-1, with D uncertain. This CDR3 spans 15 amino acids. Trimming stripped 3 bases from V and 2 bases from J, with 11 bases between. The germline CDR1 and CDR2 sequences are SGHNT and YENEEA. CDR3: CASSFGPATYNEQFF. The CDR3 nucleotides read TGTGCCAGCAGCTTCGGACCAGCCACCTACAATGAGCAGTTCTTC.

CDR3 nucleotide sequence: TGTGCCAGCAGTGAAGGTTCGCGGGGGTACCAAGAGACCCAGTACTTC. It is translated as CASSEGSRGYQETQYF. This chain links TRBV6-1 with TRBJ2-5; TRBD2 matches at 7 bases. The CDR3 covers 16 residues. Germline loops: CDR1 MNHNS, CDR2 SASEGT. Losses at the gene ends were 1 base for V and 0 bases for J; bases not matched to a gene: 5.

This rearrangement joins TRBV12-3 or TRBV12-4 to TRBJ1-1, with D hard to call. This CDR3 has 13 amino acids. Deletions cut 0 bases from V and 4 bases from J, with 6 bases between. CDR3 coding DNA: TGTGCCAGCAGTTTAGCAGTTGTCACTGAAGCTTTCTTT. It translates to CASSLAVVTEAFF.

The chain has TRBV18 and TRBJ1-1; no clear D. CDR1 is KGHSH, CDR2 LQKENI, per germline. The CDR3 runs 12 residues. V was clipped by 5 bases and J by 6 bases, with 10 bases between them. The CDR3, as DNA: TGTGCCAGCTCAATAGGAGGTGCTGAAGCTTTCTTT. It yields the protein CASSIGGAEAFF.